Shown below are 13 T cell receptor beta chains from a single sample sequenced in a study of OX40 agonist ivuxolimab in advanced cancers. Sequencing used immunoSEQ multiplex PCR; TCRdb keeps in-frame clones, though not all of them. The sample yields fewer than 85,000 clones, over 70% seen once. The source was CD4+ or CD8+ T cells sorted from blood, collected in a trial of the OX40 agonist ivuxolimab. The receptors shown here come from an adult with an advanced solid tumor such as melanoma, head and neck, liver or kidney cancer.

The chain joins TRBV5-6 to TRBJ1-2; the D is unclear. CDR3 length equals 12 residues. CDR1 is SGHDT, CDR2 YYEEEE, per germline. Trimming left V 0 bases short and J 8 bases short, with 8 bases between. CDR3 protein: CASSLDRRGYTF. CDR3 DNA sequence: TGTGCCAGCAGCTTGGACAGAAGGGGCTACACCTTC.

V usage is TRBV30 and J usage is TRBJ2-5; D tentatively fits TRBD1 or TRBD2 (5 bases each). From germline, CDR1 is GTSNPN and CDR2 SVGIG (reference sequence). V dropped 1 base and J dropped 7 bases, with 13 bases sitting between them. The CDR3 extends over 13 amino acids. The CDR3 loop reads CAWSGDGSGTQYF. CDR3 in DNA: TGTGCCTGGAGTGGGGACGGTTCAGGGACCCAGTACTTC.

The V gene is TRBV28, the J gene TRBJ1-4; 8 positions agree with TRBD1. V lost 6 bases, J lost 3 bases, and 3 bases stayed unmatched. CDR1 and CDR2 from the germline V gene are MDHEN and SYDVKM. This CDR3 is built from 14 residues. The CDR3 DNA reads as TGTGCCAGCAGCCTGGACAGGGCTAATGAAAAACTGTTTTTT. Translated, it gives CASSLDRANEKLFF.

The chain employs TRBV5-4 and TRBJ1-1, with D perhaps matching TRBD1 (6 bases). Germline values: CDR1 SGHNT, CDR2 YYREEE (reference sequence). This CDR3 has 15 amino acids. The V end lost 0 bases, the J end lost 1 base, and 10 bases lay between the germline ends. The CDR3 sequence is CASSLARQENTEAFF. CDR3 DNA: TGTGCCAGCAGCTTGGCGAGACAGGAGAACACTGAAGCTTTCTTT.

The chain combines TRBV7-2 with TRBJ1-3; 8 positions agree with TRBD1. Germline V gene data show CDR1 as SGHTA and CDR2 as FQGNSA. V was clipped by 5 bases and J by 10 bases; unmatched bases: 10. This CDR3 has 14 residues. CDR3 residues: CASSPGQGARTIYF. In nucleotides, the CDR3 is TGTGCCAGCAGCCCAGGACAGGGTGCGAGGACCATATATTTT.

The V gene is TRBV7-9, the J gene TRBJ1-2, with a possible D match to TRBD1 (6 bases). V was trimmed by 4 bases and J by 4 bases, leaving 13 bases between them. The CDR3 is made up of 14 amino acids. The germline CDR1 and CDR2 sequences are SEHNR and FQNEAQ (reference sequence). CDR3 DNA: TGTGCCAGCAGCTCGTTCGACAGGATCTATGGCTACACCTTC. Translation: CASSSFDRIYGYTF.

The chain combines TRBV7-2 with TRBJ2-2; possible D gene TRBD2, 5 bases. This CDR3 contains 16 residues. The germline V and J ends were trimmed by 5 bases and 3 bases, with 16 bases remaining between them. Looked up from germline, CDR1 is SGHTA and CDR2 is FQGNSA. Written as DNA, the CDR3 is TGTGCCAGCAGCCCAAGCCAACTAGATCACACCGGGGAGCTGTTTTTT. It codes for CASSPSQLDHTGELFF.

V is TRBV18 and J is TRBJ2-3, with D perhaps matching TRBD1 (5 bases). CDR3 length: 15 residues. Trimming stripped 2 bases from V and 1 base from J, with 10 bases between. CDR1 is KGHSH, CDR2 LQKENI, per germline. The CDR3 DNA reads TGTGCCAGCTCACCAACGATACAGGGCACAGATACGCAGTATTTT. This translates into CASSPTIQGTDTQYF.

This clone has a single count. The rearrangement joins TRBV29-1 to TRBJ1-1, with TRBD1 identical over 9 bases. With V trimmed by 6 bases and J by 10 bases, 6 bases remained unmatched. Germline CDR1 is SQVTM and CDR2 is ANQGSEA. The CDR3 loop spans 11 amino acids. The CDR3 DNA reads TGCAGCGTCCTGGGACAGGGTATAGCTTTCTTT. Amino acid sequence: CSVLGQGIAFF.

V and J are TRBV11-2 and TRBJ2-5; D is perhaps TRBD1 (5 bases). The CDR3 consists of 14 residues. The V end lost 5 bases, the J end lost 5 bases, and 15 bases lay between the germline ends. Germline CDR1 SGHAT, CDR2 FQNNGV. CDR3 amino acids: CASSSLGQGETQYF. The CDR3 coding sequence is TGTGCCAGCAGCAGCCTGGGGCAGGGTGAGACCCAGTACTTC.

This clone was recorded a few times. J is TRBJ2-1 and V is TRBV7-3; 7 nucleotides agree with TRBD2. CDR1 is SGHTA and CDR2 is FQGTGA in the germline V gene. The CDR3 has 16 amino acids. With V trimmed by 1 base and J by 0 bases, 3 bases remained unmatched. The CDR3 spells CASSLSGGSSYNEQFF. The CDR3 DNA is TGTGCCAGCAGCTTAAGCGGCGGGAGCTCCTACAATGAGCAGTTCTTC.

The rearrangement joins TRBV7-2 to TRBJ1-2; no definite D call. Germline CDR1 is SGHTA and CDR2 is FQGNSA. This CDR3 contains 14 residues. Trimming left V 4 bases short and J 3 bases short, with 12 bases between. The CDR3 here is CASSSDGGYYGYTF. CDR3 DNA: TGTGCCAGCAGCTCGGACGGTGGGTACTATGGCTACACCTTC.

This chain joins TRBV29-1 and TRBJ2-3; weak D call: TRBD2 (5 bases). Trimming removed 4 bases at V and 3 bases at J, with 11 bases between. Germline V gives CDR1 SQVTM, CDR2 ANQGSEA. This CDR3 contains 13 residues. CDR3 sequence: CSVGSGKTDTQYF. DNA for the CDR3: TGCAGCGTTGGATCGGGGAAGACAGATACGCAGTATTTT.